The source of this TCR beta chain is a study of graft-versus-host responses after intestinal transplantation. Across the whole study: Among the recipients, all got anti-thymocyte globulin induction and then tacrolimus and steroids for approximately 3 years. Study-level results: Early after transplant, HvG declines were associated with peak levels of circulating GvH clones.

The starting material, graft tissue, was processed to release intraepithelial and lamina propria lymphocytes. With respect to this clone: Its antigen is not identified.

V dropped 6 bases and J dropped 3; count of bases not matched to a gene: 11. This CDR3 has 16 residues. The germline CDR1 and CDR2 sequences are SGHTA and FQGTGA. The protocol was immunoSEQ multiplex PCR, while the TCRdb copy is restricted to in-frame clones and leaves out a portion. Found here are about 63,000 clones, around 90% of them singletons; the top ten hold more than 1.5%. The sequenced sample was ileum tissue, obtained more than 350 days after transplant. The TCR sequence derives from a human patient who received an intestinal transplant, so some T cells may come from the graft donor. The chain combines TRBV7-3 with TRBJ2-1; 7 nucleotides agree with TRBD2. The CDR3 nucleotides read TGTGCCAGCAGTCCCCTTGGGGGGGGAGTCTACAATGAGCAGTTCTTC. It yields the protein CASSPLGGGVYNEQFF.